These T cell receptor beta chains were read from a single sample in a study of T-cell reconstitution after alpha-beta-depleted transplantation in children. MiXCR, applied by TCRdb to the PCR reads, yields one record per CDR3 protein. The sample comprises approximately 190,000 distinct CDR3 sequences, 5% to 7.5% of which are singletons, and approximately 4.1% rests with the top ten. Specimen: PBMCs, collected before TCRalphabeta/CD19-depleted stem cell transplant. These receptor sequences come from a girl less than two years old with combined immunodeficiency, due to receive a stem cell transplant. CDR3s include the opening cysteine and the closing phenylalanine or tryptophan. Each record gives: J gene, D gene, V gene, clone size, CDR3 protein, CDR3 DNA. A D gene is named only where the DNA matches it firmly. The size entry is marked missing in some rows and otherwise reads once, few, many or a size class.

>TRBJ2-5|TRBD2|TRBV20-1|few
CSVTSGGTVYF
TGCAGTGTTACTAGCGGGGGGACTGTGTACTTC
>TRBJ2-5|NA|TRBV28|many
CASIALGGRGETQYF
TGTGCCAGCATCGCCCTCGGGGGCAGAGGGGAGACCCAGTACTTC
>TRBJ2-1|TRBD2|TRBV7-8|many
CASSLALAGGPHGEQFF
TGTGCCAGCAGCTTAGCGCTAGCGGGAGGGCCGCATGGTGAGCAGTTCTTC
>TRBJ2-1|TRBD2|TRBV28|many
CASSDGLAGVNEQFF
TGTGCCAGCAGTGACGGACTAGCGGGAGTTAATGAGCAGTTCTTC
>TRBJ2-3|NA|TRBV4-3|many
CASSQGGTGTDTQYF
TGCGCCAGCAGCCAAGGGGGGACTGGCACAGATACGCAGTATTTT
>TRBJ2-3|NA|TRBV7-8|many
CASSPLLGDHTDTQYF
TGTGCCAGCAGCCCCCTTTTGGGGGACCACACAGATACGCAGTATTTT
>TRBJ1-2|NA|TRBV3-1|few
CASSLERRLPKGYTF
TGTGCCAGCAGCCTGGAAAGACGGCTACCTAAGGGCTACACCTTC
>TRBJ2-1|TRBD2|TRBV4-2|many
CASSQVPRLAGGPGFF
TGTGCCAGCAGCCAAGTTCCCAGACTAGCGGGGGGGCCTGGGTTCTTC
>TRBJ1-6|NA|TRBV28|many
CASSAAGENSPLHF
TGTGCCAGCAGTGCTGCAGGGGAGAATTCACCCCTCCACTTT
>TRBJ2-7|NA|TRBV29-1|NA
CSGGMGYEQYF
TGCAGCGGTGGAATGGGCTACGAGCAGTACTTC
>TRBJ2-1|TRBD2|TRBV5-1|many
CASRTSSGRGYNEQFF
TGCGCCAGCAGGACTTCAAGCGGGAGGGGTTACAATGAGCAGTTCTTC
>TRBJ2-1|NA|TRBV3-1|NA
CASSQPGQSDEQFF
TGTGCCAGCAGCCAACCCGGACAGTCCGATGAGCAGTTCTTC
>TRBJ1-1|TRBD1|TRBV20-1|many
CSARPLGTGNTEAFF
TGCAGTGCTAGACCGCTTGGGACAGGGAACACTGAAGCTTTCTTT
>TRBJ2-7|NA|TRBV7-9|many
CASIEGDYEQYF
TGTGCCAGCATCGAGGGCGATTACGAGCAGTACTTC
>TRBJ2-7|NA|TRBV4-1|many
CASSPREGLYEQYF
TGCGCCAGCAGCCCCCGCGAGGGGCTCTACGAGCAGTACTTC
>TRBJ2-5|TRBD2|TRBV7-2|many
CASSLGGLAGGETQYF
TGTGCCAGCAGCTTAGGGGGACTAGCGGGGGGAGAGACCCAGTACTTC
>TRBJ2-3|NA|TRBV12-3/TRBV12-4|many
CASSFLRYPMGDTQYF
TGTGCCAGCAGTTTTCTACGTTATCCGATGGGAGATACGCAGTATTTT
>TRBJ2-1|NA|TRBV4-3|many
CASSQDLQTILGYNEQFF
TGCGCCAGCAGCCAAGATCTCCAGACTATCTTGGGGTACAATGAGCAGTTCTTC
>TRBJ2-2|TRBD2|TRBV5-6|NA
CASSLFLAGGPPINTGELFF
TGTGCCAGCAGCTTGTTCCTAGCGGGAGGGCCCCCCATTAACACCGGGGAGCTGTTTTTT
>TRBJ2-1|NA|TRBV12-3/TRBV12-4|many
CASSSSGGSNEQFF
TGTGCCAGCAGTTCCAGTGGGGGCAGCAATGAGCAGTTCTTC
>TRBJ2-7|TRBD2|TRBV20-1|many
CSARDLSGYWLEQYF
TGCAGTGCTAGAGATCTTAGCGGGTACTGGCTAGAGCAGTACTTC
>TRBJ1-5|NA|TRBV11-2|NA
CASSSFAGSNQPQHF
TGTGCCAGCAGCTCCTTCGCCGGGAGTAATCAGCCCCAGCATTTT
>TRBJ2-3|NA|TRBV2|many
CASSSGTDTQYF
TGTGCCAGCAGCTCGGGCACAGATACGCAGTATTTT
>TRBJ1-1|TRBD1|TRBV4-2|many
CASSPGQGPLKGHTEAFF
TGTGCCAGCAGCCCTGGACAGGGCCCCCTGAAGGGGCACACTGAAGCTTTCTTT
>TRBJ2-1|NA|TRBV18|many
CASSRDSYNEQFF
TGTGCCAGCTCACGGGACTCCTACAATGAGCAGTTCTTC
>TRBJ2-2|NA|TRBV7-2|many
CASRLESTGELFF
TGTGCCAGCAGGCTAGAGAGTACCGGGGAGCTGTTTTTT
>TRBJ2-7|TRBD1|TRBV7-2|few
CASSLGGTGGYEQYF
TGTGCCAGCAGCTTAGGGGGGACAGGGGGCTACGAGCAGTACTTC
>TRBJ2-5|NA|TRBV13|many
CASSLAWETQYF
TGTGCCAGCAGCTTAGCATGGGAGACCCAGTACTTC
>TRBJ1-6|NA|TRBV12-3/TRBV12-4|few
CASSFGGPGGSPLHF
TGTGCCAGCAGTTTCGGGGGTCCGGGGGGTTCACCCCTCCACTTT
>TRBJ1-1|TRBD1|TRBV6-5|many
CASSYSYEGAERTEAFF
TGTGCCAGCAGTTACTCGTATGAGGGGGCGGAGCGGACTGAAGCTTTCTTT
>TRBJ2-5|TRBD1|TRBV12-3/TRBV12-4|many
CASSDTGTANTQETQYF
TGTGCCAGCAGTGATACCGGGACAGCCAACACCCAAGAGACCCAGTACTTC
>TRBJ2-7|TRBD2|TRBV4-3|many
CASSQDRGLAGYYEQYF
TGCGCCAGCAGCCAAGATCGGGGACTAGCGGGGTACTACGAGCAGTACTTC
>TRBJ2-7|TRBD1|TRBV20-1|many
CSTTYPRQGGEQYF
TGCAGTACTACCTACCCCAGACAGGGGGGGGAGCAGTACTTC
>TRBJ2-7|TRBD2|TRBV9|many
CASSLTSGRAGEQYF
TGTGCCAGCAGCCTGACTAGCGGGAGGGCCGGGGAGCAGTACTTC
>TRBJ1-1|NA|TRBV5-1|many
CASSFSGPTEAFF
TGCGCCAGCAGCTTTTCAGGTCCCACTGAAGCTTTCTTT
>TRBJ2-7|NA|TRBV9|many
CASSRTADEQYF
TGTGCCAGCTCCCGGACAGCCGACGAGCAGTACTTC
>TRBJ1-2|NA|TRBV20-1|few
CSADPGTSWYGYTF
TGCAGTGCTGACCCCGGGACAAGTTGGTATGGCTACACCTTC
>TRBJ2-2|NA|TRBV20-1|many
CSASLSILNTGELFF
TGCAGTGCTAGTCTCTCCATCCTGAACACCGGGGAGCTGTTTTTT
>TRBJ2-1|TRBD2|TRBV19|many
CASSVGLAGGGEQFF
TGTGCCAGTAGTGTGGGACTAGCGGGGGGTGGTGAGCAGTTCTTC
>TRBJ2-1|TRBD1|TRBV6-5|many
CASSYSSGTGVLF
TGTGCCAGCAGTTACTCTTCAGGGACAGGGGTACTCTTC